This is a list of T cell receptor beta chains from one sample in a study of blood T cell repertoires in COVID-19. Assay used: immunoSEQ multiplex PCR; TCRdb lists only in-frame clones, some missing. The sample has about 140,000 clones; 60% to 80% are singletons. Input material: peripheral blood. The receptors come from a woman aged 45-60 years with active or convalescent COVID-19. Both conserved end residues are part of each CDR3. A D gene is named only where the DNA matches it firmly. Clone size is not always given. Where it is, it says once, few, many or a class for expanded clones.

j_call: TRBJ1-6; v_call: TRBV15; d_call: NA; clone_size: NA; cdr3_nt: TGTGCCACCAGCAGCAACAGGGTGGATTCACCCCTCCACTTT; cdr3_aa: CATSSNRVDSPLHF
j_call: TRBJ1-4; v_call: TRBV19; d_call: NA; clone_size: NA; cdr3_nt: TGTGCCAGTAGTATTGGTCAGCGTAGACAGGAACTGTTTTTT; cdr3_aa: CASSIGQRRQELFF
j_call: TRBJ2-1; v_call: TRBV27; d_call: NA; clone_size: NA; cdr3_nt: TGTGCCAGCAGTCCCGGAGGGAGGGGGGTCAATGAGCAGTTCTTC; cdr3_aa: CASSPGGRGVNEQFF
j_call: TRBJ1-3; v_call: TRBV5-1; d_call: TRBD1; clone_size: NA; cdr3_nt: TGCGCCAGCAGCTGGACAGGGGGCTCGGACACCATATATTTT; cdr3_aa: CASSWTGGSDTIYF
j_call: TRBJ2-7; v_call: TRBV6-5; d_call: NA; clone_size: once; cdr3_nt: TGTGCCAGCAGCCCCGTGGGGACTGGCCTCTACGAGCAGTACTTC; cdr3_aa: CASSPVGTGLYEQYF
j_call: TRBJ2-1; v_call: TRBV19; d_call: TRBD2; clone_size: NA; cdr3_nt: TGTGCCAGTAGTATGGAGCACCTTAGCGGGGCCGAAGGCAATGAGCAGTTCTTC; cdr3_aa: CASSMEHLSGAEGNEQFF
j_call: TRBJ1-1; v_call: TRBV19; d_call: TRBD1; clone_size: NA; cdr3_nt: TGTGCCAGTAGCCTCCCGACAGGGCGGAACACTGAAGCTTTCTTT; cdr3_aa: CASSLPTGRNTEAFF
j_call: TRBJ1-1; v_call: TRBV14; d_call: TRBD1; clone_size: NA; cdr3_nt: TGTGCCAGCAGCCAGGACAGGGGAATGGCTTTCTTT; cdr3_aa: CASSQDRGMAFF
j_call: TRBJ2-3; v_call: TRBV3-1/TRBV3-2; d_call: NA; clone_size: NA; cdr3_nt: TGTGCCAGCAGCCAAGACATACGGGTTAGGACAGATACGCAGTATTTT; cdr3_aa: CASSQDIRVRTDTQYF
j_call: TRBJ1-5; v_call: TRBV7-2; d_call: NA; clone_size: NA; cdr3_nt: TGTGCCAGCAGCTTATCTTGGGCAGGCACTCAGCCCCAGCATTTT; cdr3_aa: CASSLSWAGTQPQHF
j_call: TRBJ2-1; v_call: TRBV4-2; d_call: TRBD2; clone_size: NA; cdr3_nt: TGTGCCAGCAGCCAAGATCGAAGGAGCGGGAGGGGGTATGAGCAGTTCTTC; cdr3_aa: CASSQDRRSGRGYEQFF
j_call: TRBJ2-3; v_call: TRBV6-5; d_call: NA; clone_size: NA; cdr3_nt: TGTGCCAGCGCGACCCAGTTGGGGCACACAGATACGCAGTATTTT; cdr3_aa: CASATQLGHTDTQYF
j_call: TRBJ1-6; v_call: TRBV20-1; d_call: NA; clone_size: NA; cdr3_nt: TGCAGTGCTAGTCCACCTCCTAGCGGGGCTAATTCACCCCTCCACTTT; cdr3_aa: CSASPPPSGANSPLHF
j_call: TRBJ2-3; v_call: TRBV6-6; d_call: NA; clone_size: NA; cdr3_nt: TGTGCCAGCAGCTCCGAGGGGGGGGTTACAGATACGCAGTATTTT; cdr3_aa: CASSSEGGVTDTQYF
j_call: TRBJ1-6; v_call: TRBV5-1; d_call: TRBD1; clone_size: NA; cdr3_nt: TGCGCCAGCACTCGACAGGGGCTCGATAATTCACCCCTCCACTTT; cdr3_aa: CASTRQGLDNSPLHF
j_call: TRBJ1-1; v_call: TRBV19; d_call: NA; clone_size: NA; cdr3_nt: TGTGCCAGTAGTAACCAGGGTATCGCTGAAGCTTTCTTT; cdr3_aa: CASSNQGIAEAFF
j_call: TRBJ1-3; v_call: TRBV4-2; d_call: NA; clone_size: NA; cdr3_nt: TGTGCCAGCAGCCAAGCTGTGGGGGGCTCTGGAAACACCATATATTTT; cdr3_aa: CASSQAVGGSGNTIYF
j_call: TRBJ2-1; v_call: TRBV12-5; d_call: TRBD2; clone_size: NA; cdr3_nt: TGTGCTAGTGGTTTGGCCGGGGATAGCGGGAGGGCCCTTGGTGAGCAGTTCTTC; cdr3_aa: CASGLAGDSGRALGEQFF
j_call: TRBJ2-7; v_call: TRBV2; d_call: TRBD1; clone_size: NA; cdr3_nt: TGTGCCAGCACCCAAAGTCAGGGGGCGGGTTACGAGCAGTACTTC; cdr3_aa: CASTQSQGAGYEQYF
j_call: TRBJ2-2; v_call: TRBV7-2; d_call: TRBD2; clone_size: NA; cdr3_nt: TGTGCCAGCAGCTTAGACGGACTAGCCGGGGAGCTGTTTTTT; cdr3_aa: CASSLDGLAGELFF
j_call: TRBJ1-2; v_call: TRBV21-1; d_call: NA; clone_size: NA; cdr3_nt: TGTGCCAGCAGGGAACAGGGGGCGAGCACTGGCTACACCTTC; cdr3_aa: CASREQGASTGYTF
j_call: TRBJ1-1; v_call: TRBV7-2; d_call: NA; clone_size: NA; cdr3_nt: TGTGCCAGCAGCTTAGAGGGGTTCAGCACTGAAGCTTTCTTT; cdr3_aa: CASSLEGFSTEAFF
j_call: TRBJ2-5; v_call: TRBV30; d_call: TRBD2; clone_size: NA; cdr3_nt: TGTGCCTGGAGTGTAATGGCGGGAGGGCCGGAGACCCAGTACTTC; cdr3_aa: CAWSVMAGGPETQYF
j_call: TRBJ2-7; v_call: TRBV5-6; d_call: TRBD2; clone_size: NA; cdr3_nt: TGTGCCAGCAGCTCCCTCTCTACCAGTAGCGGGATTGCCTACGAGCAGTACTTC; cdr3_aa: CASSSLSTSSGIAYEQYF
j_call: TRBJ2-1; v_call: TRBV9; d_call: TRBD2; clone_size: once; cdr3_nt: TGTGCCAGCAGCGGGGCTAGCGGGGGGGCAGGGAATGAGCAGTTCTTC; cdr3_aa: CASSGASGGAGNEQFF
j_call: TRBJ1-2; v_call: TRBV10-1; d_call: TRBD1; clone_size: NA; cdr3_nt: TGCGCCAGCAGTCCTAGGACAGGGGACTATGGCTACACCTTC; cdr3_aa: CASSPRTGDYGYTF
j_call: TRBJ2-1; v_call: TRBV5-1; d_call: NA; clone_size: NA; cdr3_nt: TGCGCCAGCAGCTTGGTCCCCATCCGCGATGAGCAGTTCTTC; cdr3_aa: CASSLVPIRDEQFF
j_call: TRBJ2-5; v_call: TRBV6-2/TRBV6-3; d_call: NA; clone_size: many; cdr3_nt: TGTGCCAGCAGTTTTCTAGCGAGGGAGACCCAGTACTTC; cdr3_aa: CASSFLARETQYF
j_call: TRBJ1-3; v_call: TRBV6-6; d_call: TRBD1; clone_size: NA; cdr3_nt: TGTGCCAGCAGTTACAGGGACAGCGTCTCTGGAAACACCATATATTTT; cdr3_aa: CASSYRDSVSGNTIYF
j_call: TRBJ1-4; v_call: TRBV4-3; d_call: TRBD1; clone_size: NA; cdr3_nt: TGCGCCAGCAGCCAAGCTACAGGGGGAGGGGAGGAAAAACTGTTTTTT; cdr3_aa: CASSQATGGGEEKLFF
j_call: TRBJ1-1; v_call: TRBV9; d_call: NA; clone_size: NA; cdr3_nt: TGTGCCAGCAGCTACACCACTGACAGACTGAACACTGAAGCTTTCTTT; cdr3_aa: CASSYTTDRLNTEAFF
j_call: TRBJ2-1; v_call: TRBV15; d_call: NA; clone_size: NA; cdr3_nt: TGTGCCACCAGCAGAGGGGAGAGGAACAATGAGCAGTTCTTC; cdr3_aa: CATSRGERNNEQFF
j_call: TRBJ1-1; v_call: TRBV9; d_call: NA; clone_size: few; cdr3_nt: TGTGCCAGCAGCCCCCGAGGAGGCGGGGCTGAAGCTTTCTTT; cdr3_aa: CASSPRGGGAEAFF
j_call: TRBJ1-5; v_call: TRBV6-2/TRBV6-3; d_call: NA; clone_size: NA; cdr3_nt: TGTGCCAGCAGTTTAGCGGACACCGGAGGCAATCAGCCCCAGCATTTT; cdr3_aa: CASSLADTGGNQPQHF
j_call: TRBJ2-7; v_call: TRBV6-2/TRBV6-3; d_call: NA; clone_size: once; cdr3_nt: TGTGCCAGCAGCTCCGGGATCAGGCCCAACGAGCAGTACTTC; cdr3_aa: CASSSGIRPNEQYF
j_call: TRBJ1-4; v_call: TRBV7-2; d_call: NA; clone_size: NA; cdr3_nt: TGTGCCAGCAGCTTGAGAACTAATGAAAAACTGTTTTTT; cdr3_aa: CASSLRTNEKLFF
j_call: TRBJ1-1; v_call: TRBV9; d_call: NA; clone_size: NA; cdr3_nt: TGTGCCAGCAGCGTAGTGGTAAGAGGGTTTAACACTGAAGCTTTCTTT; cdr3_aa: CASSVVVRGFNTEAFF
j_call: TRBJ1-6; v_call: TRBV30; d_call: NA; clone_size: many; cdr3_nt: TGTGCCTGGAGTCCCGGGAGAGAGTATTCACCCCTCCACTTT; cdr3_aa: CAWSPGREYSPLHF
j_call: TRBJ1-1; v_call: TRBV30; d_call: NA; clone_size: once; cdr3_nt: TGTGCCTGGAGCCGGGTAGGGGGGAACACTGAAGCTTTCTTT; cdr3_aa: CAWSRVGGNTEAFF
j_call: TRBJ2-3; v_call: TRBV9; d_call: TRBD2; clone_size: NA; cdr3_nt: TGTGCCAGCAGCTTTAGCGGGGCTTCAGATACGCAGTATTTT; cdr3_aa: CASSFSGASDTQYF
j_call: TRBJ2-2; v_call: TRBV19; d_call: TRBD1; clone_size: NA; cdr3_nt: TGTGCCAGTAGAACACAGGGGGCTCACACCGGGGAGCTGTTTTTT; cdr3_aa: CASRTQGAHTGELFF
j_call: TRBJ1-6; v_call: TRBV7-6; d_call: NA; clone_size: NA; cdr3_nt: TGTGCCAGCAGCAGGGACACTTATAATTCACCCCTCCACTTT; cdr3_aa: CASSRDTYNSPLHF
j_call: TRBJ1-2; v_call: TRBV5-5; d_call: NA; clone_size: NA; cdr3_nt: TGTGCCAGCAGCTTGTCAGGGGCTACGTCTGGCTACACCTTC; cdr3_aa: CASSLSGATSGYTF
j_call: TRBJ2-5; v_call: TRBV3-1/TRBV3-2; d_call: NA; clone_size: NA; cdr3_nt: TGTGCCAGCAGCCCACTGGCGGGGTCTTGGGGAGAGACCCAGTACTTC; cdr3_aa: CASSPLAGSWGETQYF
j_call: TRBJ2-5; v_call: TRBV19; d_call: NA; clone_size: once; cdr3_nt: TGTGCCAGTAGGAGCAACTGGGGGGTCCAAGAGACCCAGTACTTC; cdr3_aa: CASRSNWGVQETQYF
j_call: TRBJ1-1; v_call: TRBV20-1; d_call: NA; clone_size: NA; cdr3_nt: TGCAGTGCTAGGGTACAGACTGAAGCTTTCTTT; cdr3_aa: CSARVQTEAFF
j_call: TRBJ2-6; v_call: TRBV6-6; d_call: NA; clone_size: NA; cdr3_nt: TGTGCCAGCAGGGGAGGCTCTGGGGCCAACGTCCTGACTTTC; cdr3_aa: CASRGGSGANVLTF
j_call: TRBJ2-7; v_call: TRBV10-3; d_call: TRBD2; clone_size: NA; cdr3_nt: TGTGCCATCAGTGACGTTGGACTAGCGGGAGAGAGGGCGCACTTC; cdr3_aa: CAISDVGLAGERAHF
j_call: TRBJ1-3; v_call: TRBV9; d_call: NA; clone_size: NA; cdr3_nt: TGTGCCAGCAGCGTACTAACAGGCCAACGTGACACCATATATTTT; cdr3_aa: CASSVLTGQRDTIYF